This T cell receptor (beta chain) was found in a study of PD-L1 blockade in urothelial cancer. Looking at the study overall: Timepoints chosen for blood analysis were 3 weeks (second dose) and 6 weeks after treatment start.

With regard to this clone: Antigen specificity is unknown.

General study points: Enhanced expansion of tumor-associated blood clones at 3 weeks characterized durable-benefit patients.

The assay was immunoSEQ multiplex PCR, and TCRdb's table has in-frame clones only and misses some. The data hold fewer than 50,000 clones, with 87% observed a single time. Every patient provided from 1 to 8 samples, collected pretreatment and on-treatment. The TCR comes from a man in his 60s with urothelial cancer. This specimen was PBMCs, taken around atezolizumab (anti-PD-L1) treatment.

The CDR3 bases are TGTGCCAGCAGCCCTGGTCGGACACCCGGATATGGCTACACCTTC. Translation gives CASSPGRTPGYGYTF. This chain joins TRBV6-5 and TRBJ1-2; TRBD1 is a possible D gene (5 bases). V was shortened by 6 bases and J by 5 bases, with 19 bases between the two germline ends. Germline CDR1 is MNHEY and CDR2 is SVGAGI. The CDR3 runs to 15 residues.